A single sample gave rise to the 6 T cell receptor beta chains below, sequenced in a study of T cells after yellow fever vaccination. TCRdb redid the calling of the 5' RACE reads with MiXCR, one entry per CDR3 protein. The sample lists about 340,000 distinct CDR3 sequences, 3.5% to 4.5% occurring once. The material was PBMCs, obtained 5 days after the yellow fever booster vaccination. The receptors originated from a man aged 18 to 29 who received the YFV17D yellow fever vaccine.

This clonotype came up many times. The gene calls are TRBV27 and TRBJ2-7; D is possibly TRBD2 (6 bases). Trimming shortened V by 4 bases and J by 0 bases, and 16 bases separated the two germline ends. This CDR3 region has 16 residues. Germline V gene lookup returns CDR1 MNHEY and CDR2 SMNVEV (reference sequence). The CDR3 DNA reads TGTGCCAGCAGTTCCTCCCCCGGGGGTAGCTCCTACGAGCAGTACTTC. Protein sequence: CASSSSPGGSSYEQYF.

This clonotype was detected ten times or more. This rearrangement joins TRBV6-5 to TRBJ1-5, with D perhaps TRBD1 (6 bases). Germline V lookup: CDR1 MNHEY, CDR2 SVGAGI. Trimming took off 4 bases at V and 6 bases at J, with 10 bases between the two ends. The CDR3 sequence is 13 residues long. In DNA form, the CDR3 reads TGTGCCAGCAGTTCGGACAGAGGTCAGCCCCAGCATTTT. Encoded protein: CASSSDRGQPQHF.

CDR3 sequence reads: CASSQHTGNEQFF. The CDR3 coding sequence is TGTGCCAGCAGTCAACATACAGGGAATGAGCAGTTCTTC. This rearrangement joins TRBV3-1 to TRBJ2-1; a weak D match, TRBD1 (6 bases). V was cut by 6 bases and J by 7 bases, with 13 bases left in between. Per germline, CDR1 LGHDT and CDR2 YNNKEL (reference sequence). The CDR3 totals 13 residues.

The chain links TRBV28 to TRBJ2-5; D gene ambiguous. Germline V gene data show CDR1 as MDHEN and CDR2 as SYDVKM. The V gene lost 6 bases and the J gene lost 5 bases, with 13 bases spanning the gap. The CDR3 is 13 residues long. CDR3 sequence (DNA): TGTGCCAGCAGCCTACCCGAGGACGAGACCCAGTACTTC. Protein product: CASSLPEDETQYF.

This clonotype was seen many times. The CDR3 spells CASSRGRDEKLFF. For the CDR3, the DNA is TGTGCCAGCTCACGGGGGCGTGATGAAAAACTGTTTTTT. The chain has TRBV18 and TRBJ1-4, with D tentatively TRBD1 (6 bases). The CDR3 runs 13 residues. Trimming shortened V by 4 bases and J by 6 bases, and 9 bases separated the two germline ends. Germline V gene lookup returns CDR1 KGHSH and CDR2 LQKENI.

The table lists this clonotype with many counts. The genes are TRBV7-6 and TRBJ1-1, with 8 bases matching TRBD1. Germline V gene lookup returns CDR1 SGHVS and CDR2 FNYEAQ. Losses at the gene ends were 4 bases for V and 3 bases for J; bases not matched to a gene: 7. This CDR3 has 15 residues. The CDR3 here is CASSSWTGRYTEAFF. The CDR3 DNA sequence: TGTGCCAGCAGCTCCTGGACAGGGCGATACACTGAAGCTTTCTTT.